The present TCR beta chain was sequenced within a study of CD8 T cells in ankylosing spondylitis. Points from the study as a whole: Disease-linked clones were CD8+ and relatively rare in peripheral blood. A motif of seven or eight highly homologous TCR beta variants was seen as apparently characteristic of ankylosing spondylitis blood.

The ends lost 4 bases at V and 7 bases at J; junction bases unmatched: 7. CDR1 is SGHRS, CDR2 YFSETQ, per germline. The CDR3 runs 14 residues. TCRdb reanalysed the 5' RACE reads using MiXCR and keeps one entry per CDR3 protein. The table lists approximately 400,000 distinct CDR3 sequences, about a sixth of them singletons. The table lists this clonotype with a few counts. No antigen is known for it. This TCR was sampled from a male donor with ankylosing spondylitis. Sequencing used blood, either unsorted or a sorted T cell fraction (not recorded which). The genes are TRBV5-1 and TRBJ2-7; TRBD1 aligns across 11 bases. CDR3 coding DNA: TGCGCCAGCAGCGCGGGGACAGGGGGTGGTGAGCAGTACTTC. This encodes CASSAGTGGGEQYF.